Listed below are T cell receptor beta chains from one sample, sequenced in a study of T cells in tuberculosis. Sequencing used immunoSEQ multiplex PCR; TCRdb keeps in-frame clones, though not all of them. Of 25,000 to 30,000 clones in the sample, 92% were seen once. The sequenced sample was PBMCs, obtained at tuberculosis diagnosis. The receptors stem from an adult with tuberculosis. The CDR3 runs from the conserved cysteine through the conserved F or W. The D gene is left open where the match is weak. Some rows mark clone size as missing; the rest say once, few, many or name a class of expanded clone.

D gene | J gene | clone size | V gene | CDR3 protein | CDR3 DNA
TRBD1 | TRBJ2-7 | . | TRBV5-1 | CASSWDSSYEQYF | TGCGCCAGCAGCTGGGACAGCTCCTACGAGCAGTACTTC
. | TRBJ1-5 | . | TRBV28 | CASSLLGNQPQHF | TGTGCCAGCAGTTTATTAGGCAATCAGCCCCAGCATTTT
TRBD1 | TRBJ2-7 | . | TRBV2 | CASLGQGVSYEQYF | TGTGCCAGCCTGGGACAGGGGGTATCCTACGAGCAGTACTTC
TRBD2 | TRBJ2-7 | once | TRBV27 | CASSLFRLAGFSYEQYF | TGTGCCAGCAGTTTATTTCGACTAGCGGGCTTCTCCTACGAGCAGTACTTC
. | TRBJ2-4 | . | TRBV11-1 | CASSFRLTGAAIQYF | TGTGCCAGCAGCTTCCGATTGACAGGCGCGGCCATTCAGTACTTC
. | TRBJ2-4 | . | TRBV2 | CASSERPGQNIQYF | TGTGCCAGCAGTGAACGCCCAGGGCAAAACATTCAGTACTTC
. | TRBJ1-2 | once | TRBV29-1 | CSVYGQKTNYGYTF | TGCAGCGTCTACGGACAGAAGACTAACTATGGCTACACCTTC
. | TRBJ1-1 | . | TRBV7-8 | CASRGGDPWTEAFF | TGTGCCAGCAGGGGGGGGGATCCCTGGACTGAAGCTTTCTTT
TRBD1 | TRBJ2-1 | . | TRBV14 | CASSRQGYNEQFF | TGTGCCAGCAGCCGACAGGGCTACAATGAGCAGTTCTTC
TRBD1 | TRBJ1-1 | . | TRBV5-5 | CASSFWTGENTEAFF | TGTGCCAGCAGCTTTTGGACAGGGGAGAACACTGAAGCTTTCTTT
TRBD1 | TRBJ1-3 | once | TRBV15 | CATGTVNSGNTIYF | TGTGCCACCGGGACAGTGAACTCTGGAAACACCATATATTTT
. | TRBJ2-4 | . | TRBV30 | CAWRRPTVASKNIQYF | TGTGCCTGGAGGAGGCCTACGGTAGCTTCCAAAAACATTCAGTACTTC
TRBD2 | TRBJ2-1 | . | TRBV4-1 | CASSQVSGTSGGLYYNEQFF | TGCGCCAGCAGCCAAGTTTCCGGGACTAGCGGGGGGCTGTACTACAATGAGCAGTTCTTC
TRBD2 | TRBJ2-3 | . | TRBV6-4 | CASSILAGVPDTQYF | TGTGCCAGCTCAATTCTAGCGGGGGTTCCAGATACGCAGTATTTT
TRBD1 | TRBJ2-1 | . | TRBV11-3 | CASSPTGVDNEQFF | TGTGCCAGCAGCCCGACAGGGGTTGACAATGAGCAGTTCTTC
TRBD2 | TRBJ2-1 | . | TRBV6-5 | CASSYSWAGGENEQFF | TGTGCCAGCAGTTACTCGTGGGCGGGAGGGGAAAATGAGCAGTTCTTC
. | TRBJ1-1 | once | TRBV5-4 | CASSLAGAGGVNTEAFF | TGTGCCAGCAGCTTGGCCGGGGCTGGGGGGGTGAACACTGAAGCTTTCTTT
TRBD1 | TRBJ2-7 | . | TRBV2 | CASSAWTGSYEQYF | TGTGCCAGCAGTGCTTGGACAGGGTCCTACGAGCAGTACTTC
TRBD2 | TRBJ2-2 | . | TRBV7-3 | CASSSSGTIQAGELFF | TGTGCCAGCAGCTCGTCCGGGACTATCCAGGCCGGGGAGCTGTTTTTT
TRBD1 | TRBJ1-5 | . | TRBV28 | CASTPTAGGAGQPQHF | TGTGCCAGCACCCCCACGGCAGGGGGCGCCGGTCAGCCCCAGCATTTT
. | TRBJ2-7 | . | TRBV20-1 | CSARRQAEQYF | TGCAGTGCTAGACGACAGGCAGAGCAGTACTTC
. | TRBJ2-3 | . | TRBV7-3 | CASSPTPPGVHTDTQYF | TGTGCCAGCAGCCCGACCCCCCCAGGGGTCCACACAGATACGCAGTATTTT
TRBD1 | TRBJ1-4 | . | TRBV2 | CASSTQQGAPEKLFF | TGTGCCAGCAGTACCCAACAGGGGGCGCCTGAAAAACTGTTTTTT
. | TRBJ1-4 | . | TRBV2 | CASSDWYGETNEKLFF | TGTGCCAGCAGTGATTGGTATGGAGAAACTAATGAAAAACTGTTTTTT
. | TRBJ2-1 | . | TRBV2 | CASSEVSVIRGNEQFF | TGTGCCAGCAGTGAAGTAAGCGTCATCAGGGGAAATGAGCAGTTCTTC
. | TRBJ2-3 | . | TRBV4-2 | CASSQERGTDTQYF | TGTGCCAGCAGCCAAGAACGGGGAACAGATACGCAGTATTTT
. | TRBJ1-1 | . | TRBV12-5 | CASGWRVDTEAFF | TGTGCTAGTGGTTGGAGGGTGGACACTGAAGCTTTCTTT
TRBD1 | TRBJ1-2 | . | TRBV9 | CASSTGTGGIYGYTF | TGTGCCAGCTCAACCGGGACAGGGGGTATCTATGGCTACACCTTC
. | TRBJ1-5 | few | TRBV4-1 | CASSPGFNSNQPQHF | TGCGCCAGCAGCCCAGGGTTCAATAGCAATCAGCCCCAGCATTTT
. | TRBJ2-7 | . | TRBV2 | CASSVGQGYEQYF | TGTGCCAGCAGTGTAGGCCAGGGCTACGAGCAGTACTTC
TRBD1 | TRBJ1-1 | . | TRBV18 | CASSRQGTEAFF | TGTGCCAGCTCGCGACAGGGGACTGAAGCTTTCTTT
. | TRBJ1-1 | . | TRBV29-1 | CSVPDRRKGSTEAFF | TGCAGCGTTCCAGATAGGCGGAAAGGGAGCACTGAAGCTTTCTTT
. | TRBJ1-1 | once | TRBV2 | CASSGQVNTEAFF | TGTGCCAGCAGTGGACAGGTGAACACTGAAGCTTTCTTT
TRBD1 | TRBJ2-7 | . | TRBV19 | CASSSNQGDRAYEQYF | TGTGCCAGTAGTTCCAACCAGGGGGACAGAGCCTACGAGCAGTACTTC
TRBD2 | TRBJ2-1 | once | TRBV27 | CASSLNLLAEQFF | TGTGCCAGCAGTTTAAATTTACTAGCGGAGCAGTTCTTC
. | TRBJ2-7 | . | TRBV27 | CASSREFRLQPNYEQYF | TGTGCCAGCAGTAGGGAGTTTCGTTTACAGCCAAACTACGAGCAGTACTTC
. | TRBJ2-3 | . | TRBV2 | CASTQVGALLDTQYF | TGTGCCAGCACCCAAGTGGGGGCGCTTCTAGATACGCAGTATTTT
. | TRBJ2-1 | . | TRBV10-1 | CASSQTYSYNEQFF | TGCGCCAGCAGTCAGACATACTCCTACAATGAGCAGTTCTTC